A single sample is the source of the 22 T cell receptor beta chains below, sequenced in a study of blood T cell repertoires in COVID-19. The repertoire was sequenced with immunoSEQ multiplex PCR; TCRdb's copy has only in-frame clones and lacks some. Altogether approximately 300,000 clones are present, 88% being singletons, with the ten largest covering about 10%. Sequenced input: peripheral blood. The receptors here all came from a woman aged 25 to 39 with COVID-19, enrolled during active disease.

This chain uses TRBV21-1 with TRBJ2-5; TRBD1 is the table's D call, not checked against the DNA. TRBV21-1 is a documented pseudogene. The CDR3 covers 17 residues. The CDR3 sequence is CASSKEGAGGYQETQYF. In DNA form, the CDR3 reads TGTGCCAGCAGCAAAGAAGGGGCAGGGGGTTACCAAGAGACCCAGTACTTC.

The rearrangement joins TRBV9 to TRBJ2-1, with D possibly TRBD2 on 6 matching bases. Trimming removed 7 bases from V and 0 bases from J, with 14 bases in between. This CDR3 is built from 15 residues. CDR1 is SGDLS, CDR2 YYNGEE, per germline. The CDR3 is CASALAVSSYNEQFF. The CDR3 nucleotides are TGTGCCAGCGCCTTAGCGGTTAGCTCCTACAATGAGCAGTTCTTC.

The rearrangement uses TRBV25-1 and TRBJ1-6, with TRBD1 identical over 8 bases. The V and J ends lost 2 bases and 6 bases, in that order; junction bases with no gene match: 3. The CDR3 is 15 residues long. Germline CDR1 and CDR2: MGHDK and SYGVNS. The CDR3 here is CASSESRGLNSPLHF. DNA of the CDR3: TGTGCCAGCAGTGAAAGCAGGGGGCTTAATTCACCCCTCCACTTT.

V is TRBV4-2 and J is TRBJ1-1; D ambiguous. Germline loops: CDR1 LGHNA, CDR2 YNFKEQ. The CDR3 extends over 17 amino acids. V was pared by 2 bases and J by 1 base, with 17 bases between. This chain's CDR3 is CASSQSASGDQNTEAFF. CDR3 bases: TGTGCCAGCAGCCAATCCGCCTCCGGGGATCAGAACACTGAAGCTTTCTTT.

The chain carries TRBV2 and TRBJ2-7; D unresolved. The CDR3 runs to 13 residues. Per the germline V gene, CDR1 is SNHLY and CDR2 is FYNNEI. Trimming pared 4 bases from V and 2 bases from J, leaving 9 bases between. The CDR3 sequence: CASSALAAYEQYF. The DNA of the CDR3 is TGTGCCAGCAGTGCTTTGGCCGCCTACGAGCAGTACTTC.

This clone was counted once. The V gene is TRBV19, the J gene TRBJ2-2; 9 bases fit TRBD1. Germline CDR1 and CDR2: LNHDA and SQIVND (reference sequence). This CDR3 is 16 amino acids long. V shed 3 bases and J 5 bases; nucleotides not matched to a gene: 7. CDR3 amino acids: CASSIIPGQGTGELFF. The CDR3 bases are TGTGCCAGTAGTATTATCCCCGGACAGGGGACCGGGGAGCTGTTTTTT.

This chain joins TRBV30 and TRBJ2-7; 9 bases match TRBD1. With V trimmed by 5 bases and J by 2 bases, 4 bases remained unmatched. Per germline, CDR1 GTSNPN and CDR2 SVGIG (reference sequence). The CDR3 runs to 13 residues. The CDR3 reads CAWGRDRAYEQYF. CDR3 sequence (DNA): TGTGCCTGGGGCCGGGACAGGGCCTACGAGCAGTACTTC.

This clone came up many times. This chain uses TRBV7-2 with TRBJ1-2; TRBD1 matches at 8 bases. The junction had 3 bases not matched to a gene; V was cut back by 1 base and J by 8 bases. Germline CDR1 SGHTA, CDR2 FQGNSA. CDR3 size: 13 residues. The CDR3 is CASSLGTGSGYTF. CDR3 in DNA: TGTGCCAGCAGCTTAGGGACAGGGAGCGGCTACACCTTC.

The J gene is TRBJ2-1, the V gene TRBV25-1, with 11 nucleotides matching TRBD2. J was trimmed by 9 bases and V by 1 base; bases with no gene match: 5. The CDR3 covers 15 residues. Per germline, CDR1 MGHDK and CDR2 SYGVNS. CDR3 coding DNA: TGTGCCAGCAGTGAATGGGGACTAGCGGCGGGTGAGCAGTTCTTC. This translates into CASSEWGLAAGEQFF.

The chain has TRBV4-1 and TRBJ2-2, with 10 bases that match TRBD2. CDR1 is MGHRA and CDR2 is YSYEKL in the germline V gene. This CDR3 has 16 residues. The V and J ends lost 1 base and 6 bases, in that order; junction bases with no gene match: 5. The CDR3 region has the DNA TGCGCCAGCAGCCAAGTAACGGGACTAGCGTCCGGGGAGCTGTTTTTT. Translating it yields CASSQVTGLASGELFF.

This clone was found many times. The chain couples TRBV4-1 to TRBJ2-2, with TRBD1 identical over 8 bases. The V segment lost 1 base and the J segment 7 bases; nucleotides outside the gene matches: 5. CDR1 is MGHRA and CDR2 is YSYEKL in the germline V gene. This CDR3 comprises 15 residues. CDR3 DNA sequence: TGCGCCAGCAGCCAAGGGACAGGGTCTATCGGGGAGCTGTTTTTT. Translated: CASSQGTGSIGELFF.

The V call is TRBV4-1, the J call TRBJ1-1; D might be TRBD1 (5 bases). The V gene lost 7 bases and the J gene lost 2 bases, with 11 bases spanning the gap. Germline V gives CDR1 MGHRA, CDR2 YSYEKL. The CDR3 length is 13 residues. The CDR3 DNA is TGCGCCAGCACGCTACAGGCAAACACTGAAGCTTTCTTT. This codes for CASTLQANTEAFF.

The chain links TRBV7-2 to TRBJ2-7; maybe TRBD1 (5 bases). The CDR3 loop spans 14 amino acids. V lost 1 base to trimming and J lost 0 bases, with 7 bases between them. Germline CDR1 is SGHTA and CDR2 is FQGNSA. CDR3 residues: CASSLGGASYEQYF. The CDR3 bases are TGTGCCAGCAGCTTAGGTGGGGCCTCCTACGAGCAGTACTTC. The full variable domain, rest sourced from reference TRBV7-2 and TRBJ2-7, is GAGVSQSPSNKVTEKGKDVELRCDPISGHTALYWYRQSLGQGLEFLIYFQGNSAPDKSGLPSDRFSAERTGGSVSTLTIQRTQQEDSAVYLCASSLGGASYEQYFGPGTRLTVT.

Notes on this clone: This specimen includes other DNA sequences encoding the same CDR3. The V call is TRBV2, the J call TRBJ1-5; a weak D match, TRBD1 (5 bases). V was cut by 6 bases and J by 4 bases, with 10 bases left in between. This CDR3 spans 13 amino acids. The germline gives CDR1 SNHLY, CDR2 FYNNEI. In DNA, the CDR3 is TGTGCCAGCAGCTTAGACAGAAATCAGCCCCAGCATTTT. Amino acid sequence: CASSLDRNQPQHF.

This clone has more than one count but fewer than ten. The rearrangement joins TRBV18 to TRBJ1-5; TRBD1 aligns across 9 bases. Trimming removed 5 bases from V and 6 bases from J; junction bases left unmatched: 5. This CDR3 contains 14 residues. CDR1 is KGHSH and CDR2 is LQKENI in the germline V gene. The CDR3, as DNA: TGTGCCAGCTCAGGGGACAGGGCCCCTCAGCCCCAGCATTTT. Amino acid sequence: CASSGDRAPQPQHF. Full variable domain (outside the CDR3, taken from reference TRBV18 and TRBJ1-5): NAGVMQNPRHLVRRRGQEARLRCSPMKGHSHVYWYRQLPEEGLKFMVYLQKENIIDESGMPKERFSAEFPKEGPSILRIQQVVRGDSAAYFCASSGDRAPQPQHFGDGTRLSIL.

The chain is built from TRBV7-9 and TRBJ2-1, with 7 bases fitting TRBD1. The CDR3 has 17 amino acids. Germline-derived CDR1 and CDR2 are SEHNR and FQNEAQ (reference sequence). Trimming took 4 bases from V and 5 from J; bases not matched to a gene: 14. The CDR3 region has the DNA TGTGCCAGCAGCTCCAACCGACAGGGTAGGGCGGACAATGAGCAGTTCTTC. Translating it yields CASSSNRQGRADNEQFF.

V gene TRBV24-1 combines with J gene TRBJ2-1; 8 nucleotides align to TRBD2. Per the germline V gene, CDR1 is KGHDR and CDR2 is SFDVKD. CDR3 length equals 17 residues. The V gene end was trimmed by 3 bases and the J gene end by 7 bases; junction bases not matched to a gene: 13. CDR3 in amino acids: CATSDAGVAGNWNEQFF. The DNA of the CDR3 is TGTGCCACCAGTGATGCCGGGGTAGCGGGGAACTGGAATGAGCAGTTCTTC.

The rearrangement links TRBV19 to TRBJ1-2, with 8 bases that match TRBD1. There are 15 residues in the CDR3. Trimming took 5 bases from V and 8 from J; bases not matched to a gene: 13. Germline V gene sequence: CDR1 LNHDA, CDR2 SQIVND (reference sequence). As DNA, the CDR3 is TGTGCCAGTAGTCTCACAGCCAGGGGGCAGGGAGGCTACACCTTC. Translating gives CASSLTARGQGGYTF.

The chain recombines TRBV11-2 with TRBJ2-4, with TRBD1 as a possible D gene (6 bases). This CDR3 is built from 14 residues. V was trimmed by 0 bases and J by 13 bases, leaving 16 bases between them. Germline V lookup: CDR1 SGHAT, CDR2 FQNNGV. Written as DNA, the CDR3 is TGTGCCAGCAGCTTAGATCTGGTGGGACATCCCCAGTACTTC. It codes for CASSLDLVGHPQYF. Looking up the rest from reference TRBV11-2 and TRBJ2-4 gives the full variable domain: EAGVAQSPRYKIIEKRQSVAFWCNPISGHATLYWYQQILGQGPKLLIQFQNNGVVDDSQLPKDRFSAERLKGVDSTLKIQPAKLEDSAVYLCASSLDLVGHPQYFGAGTRLSVL.

This clone appeared once. The chain has TRBV4-1 and TRBJ1-4; 7 bases align to TRBD1. The CDR3 sequence is 12 residues long. After removal of 8 bases from V and 12 bases from J, the junction contained 9 bases not matched to a gene. CDR1 MGHRA and CDR2 YSYEKL come from the germline V gene. CDR3 in amino acids: CASAAARGELFF. CDR3 nucleotide sequence: TGCGCCAGCGCCGCGGCCAGGGGGGAACTGTTTTTT.

This clone appeared a single time. As DNA, the CDR3 is TGCGCCAGCAGCCCCGGGACAGGCCTCTATGGCTACACCTTC. This translates into CASSPGTGLYGYTF. The chain uses TRBV4-3 and TRBJ1-2; 8 positions agree with TRBD1. With V trimmed by 4 bases and J by 4 bases, 5 bases remained unmatched. Germline V gene data show CDR1 as LGHNA and CDR2 as YSLEER. The CDR3 contains 14 residues.

The rearrangement uses TRBV29-1 and TRBJ2-2, with no clear D. Looked up from germline, CDR1 is SQVTM and CDR2 is ANQGSEA. This CDR3 spans 14 amino acids. Trimming shortened V by 7 bases and J by 2 bases, and 14 bases separated the two germline ends. The CDR3 DNA sequence: TGCAGCGCCTTGTCCCCCTATAACACCGGGGAGCTGTTTTTT. It encodes CSALSPYNTGELFF.